These 2 T cell receptor beta chains originate from one sample sequenced in a study of T cell responses to AZD1222 COVID-19 vaccine (dated by TCRdb to the early 2020s). The time point label, as the study defines it: about 28 days (+/-7) after the second vaccine dose. Libraries were built with the immunoSEQ multiplex PCR assay. TCRdb retrieved this table from immuneACCESS and kept in-frame rearrangements only. Not all clones are present; in checked studies, unresolved V genes account for under half, and no reason is known for the remainder. This sample comprises fewer than 150,000 clones, about 89% of them detected only once. Of the sample, about 9.5% falls within the top ten clones. Sequenced here: peripheral blood, sampled 28 days after the second AZD1222 dose. These receptors originate from an adult who received the AZD1222 COVID-19 vaccine.

This chain joins TRBV12-3 or TRBV12-4 and TRBJ1-4, with D uncertain. The ends were cut back, 1 base at V and 7 bases at J, with 7 bases in the middle. The CDR3 spans 13 residues. CDR3 in DNA: TGTGCCAGCAGTTTAGGGACGGCTGAAAAACTGTTTTTT. Amino acids: CASSLGTAEKLFF.

This clone has a handful of counts. The chain recombines TRBV7-9 with TRBJ2-3; 13 nucleotides line up with TRBD2. Germline V gene lookup returns CDR1 SEHNR and CDR2 FQNEAQ (reference sequence). The CDR3 covers 16 residues. V dropped 5 bases and J dropped 6; count of bases not matched to a gene: 8. CDR3 sequence (DNA): TGTGCCAGCAGCATGGGACTAGCGGGACCGTTGGATACGCAGTATTTT. Protein sequence: CASSMGLAGPLDTQYF.